This TCR beta chain appears in the sequencing data of a study of shared T cell receptors in the human thymus. Trimming at V came to 4 bases and at J to 0 bases, leaving 9 bases not matched to a gene. The CDR3 runs to 18 residues. Germline CDR1 is SGHDN and CDR2 is FVKESK. This clone is a singleton in its sample. Libraries were prepared by immunoSEQ multiplex PCR; TCRdb keeps only in-frame clonotypes and omits some of them. The sample shows roughly 550,000 clones, about 84% of them seen only once. The sample also formed part of further work on human thymus T cells. That publication notes: Infants, healthy and Finnish, who were having corrective surgery for congenital heart defects served as donors. Thymic samples were excised during corrective heart operations. Thymic TCR repertoires of unrelated people reportedly overlapped highly.

The clonotype was recovered from a boy younger than two with a congenital heart defect. The genes are TRBV14 and TRBJ2-2, with 9 bases aligning to TRBD2. Sequencing used thymocytes. For the CDR3, the DNA is TGTGCCAGCAGCCCCGGTAGCGGGAGCCGCACGAACACCGGGGAGCTGTTTTTT. Translated: CASSPGSGSRTNTGELFF.